The clone carrying this T cell receptor (beta chain) was seen more than once but under ten times. The antigen remains unidentified. CDR1 and CDR2 from the germline V gene are LNHDA and SQIVND (reference sequence). Trimming took 3 bases from V and 1 from J, leaving 6 bases between them. This CDR3 is 13 amino acids long. A single record per CDR3 protein comes from TCRdb applying MiXCR to the reads. The sample lists about 180,000 distinct CDR3 sequences, approximately 17% seen once, with roughly 24% in the top ten. The data stem from a study of T cell repertoires in cytomegalovirus infection. Study-wide context: Shared public TCR beta signatures pointed to both CMV infection and a matching HLA type. Study-wide findings and caveats: Of the TCR beta families, the public ones yielded a cumulative frequency that identified carriers of CMV plus the relevant HLA. CMV-specific HLA-C-restricted TCR beta clonotypes dominated the ex vivo response.

Material for sequencing was CD8+ T cells from PBMCs. This sequence joins TRBV19 and TRBJ1-1; D is unresolved. This sequence was found in a human donor in good health (CMV status not recorded). Some clones in this sample may be carry-over from other donors' samples. CDR3 protein: CASSIYKNTEAFF. CDR3 nucleotides: TGTGCCAGTAGTATCTACAAGAACACTGAAGCTTTCTTT.